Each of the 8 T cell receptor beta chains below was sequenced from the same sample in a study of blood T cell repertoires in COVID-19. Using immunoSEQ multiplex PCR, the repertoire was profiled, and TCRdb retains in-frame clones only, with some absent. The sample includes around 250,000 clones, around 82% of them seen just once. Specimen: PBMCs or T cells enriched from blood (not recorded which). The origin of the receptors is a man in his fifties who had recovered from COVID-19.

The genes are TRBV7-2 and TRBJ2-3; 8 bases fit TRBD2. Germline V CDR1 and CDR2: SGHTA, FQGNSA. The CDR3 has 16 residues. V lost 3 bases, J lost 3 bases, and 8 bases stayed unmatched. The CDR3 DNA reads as TGTGCCAGCAGCTTCGGAGCTAGCGGGTTTACAGATACGCAGTATTTT. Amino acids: CASSFGASGFTDTQYF.

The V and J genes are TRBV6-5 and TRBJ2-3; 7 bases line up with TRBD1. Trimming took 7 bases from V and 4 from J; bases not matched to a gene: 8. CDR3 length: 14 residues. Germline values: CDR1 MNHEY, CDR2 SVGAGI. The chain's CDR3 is CASKQGNSADTQYF. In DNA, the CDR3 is TGTGCCAGCAAACAGGGGAATAGTGCAGATACGCAGTATTTT.

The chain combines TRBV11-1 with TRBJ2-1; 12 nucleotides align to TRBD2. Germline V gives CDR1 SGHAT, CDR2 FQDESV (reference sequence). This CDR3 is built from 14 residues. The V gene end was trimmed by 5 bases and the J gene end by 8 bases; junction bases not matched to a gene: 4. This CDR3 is CASSQGLAGDEQFF. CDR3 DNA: TGTGCCAGCAGCCAGGGACTAGCGGGTGATGAGCAGTTCTTC.

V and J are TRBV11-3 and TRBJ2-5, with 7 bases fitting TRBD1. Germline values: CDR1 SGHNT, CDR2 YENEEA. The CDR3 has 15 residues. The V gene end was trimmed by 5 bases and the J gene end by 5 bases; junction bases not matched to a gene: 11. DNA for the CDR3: TGTGCCAGCAGCCCCGGGACAGTAAGCAGGGAGACCCAGTACTTC. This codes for CASSPGTVSRETQYF.

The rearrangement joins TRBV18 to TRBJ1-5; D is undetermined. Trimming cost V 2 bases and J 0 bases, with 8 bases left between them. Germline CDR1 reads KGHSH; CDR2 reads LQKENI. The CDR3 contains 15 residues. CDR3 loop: CASSPAPNSNQPQHF. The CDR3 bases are TGTGCCAGCTCACCAGCGCCGAATAGCAATCAGCCCCAGCATTTT.

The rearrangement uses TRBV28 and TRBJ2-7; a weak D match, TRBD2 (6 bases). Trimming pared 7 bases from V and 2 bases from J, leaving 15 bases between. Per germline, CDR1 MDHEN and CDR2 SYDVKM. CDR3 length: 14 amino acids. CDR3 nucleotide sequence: TGTGCCAGCAACCCGGGACTTCTTCCCTACGAGCAGTACTTC. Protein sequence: CASNPGLLPYEQYF.

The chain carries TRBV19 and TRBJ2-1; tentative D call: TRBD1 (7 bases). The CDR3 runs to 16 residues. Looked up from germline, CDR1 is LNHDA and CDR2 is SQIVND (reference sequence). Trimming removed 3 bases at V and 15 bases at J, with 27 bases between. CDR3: CASSIGGGWTSGVWFF. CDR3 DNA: TGTGCCAGTAGTATTGGAGGGGGCTGGACTTCAGGGGTGTGGTTCTTC.

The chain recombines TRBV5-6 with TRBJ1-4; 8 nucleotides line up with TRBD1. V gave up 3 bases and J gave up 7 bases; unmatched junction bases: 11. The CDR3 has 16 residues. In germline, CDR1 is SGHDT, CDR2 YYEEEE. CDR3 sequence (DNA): TGTGCCAGCAGCTCTCCGAGACAGGGGAGAATTGAAAAACTGTTTTTT. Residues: CASSSPRQGRIEKLFF.